The 2 T cell receptor beta chains given below trace back to one sample, sequenced in a study of T cell responses to AZD1222 COVID-19 vaccine. Using immunoSEQ multiplex PCR, the repertoire was profiled, and TCRdb retains in-frame clones only, with some absent. The sample contains some 120,000 clones, approximately 85% of which appear only once. Sequencing used peripheral blood, obtained 28 days after the second AZD1222 dose. The source of these receptors is an adult who received the AZD1222 COVID-19 vaccine.

V usage is TRBV5-1 and J usage is TRBJ2-2; 7 nucleotides match TRBD2. Germline values: CDR1 SGHRS, CDR2 YFSETQ. This CDR3 contains 14 residues. The V and J ends lost 7 bases and 5 bases, in that order; junction bases with no gene match: 8. The CDR3 region is CASGSGAGTGELFF. For the CDR3, the DNA is TGCGCCAGCGGGAGCGGGGCAGGAACCGGGGAGCTGTTTTTT.

This clone came up a few times. This rearrangement joins TRBV11-2 to TRBJ1-6; 7 bases line up with TRBD1. V lost 4 bases, J lost 3 bases, and 6 bases stayed unmatched. The CDR3 is 16 residues long. Germline CDR1 SGHAT, CDR2 FQNNGV. The CDR3 sequence: CASSSGQYNYNSPLHF. For the CDR3, the DNA is TGTGCCAGCAGCTCGGGACAGTACAACTATAATTCACCCCTCCACTTT.